This T cell receptor beta chain appears in the sequencing data of a study of cytomegalovirus exposure and HLA in healthy donors. The CDR3 is 15 amino acids. Germline V lookup: CDR1 LGHNA, CDR2 YNFKEQ. Trimming shortened V by 0 bases and J by 3 bases, and 11 bases separated the two germline ends. Regarding the study as a whole: When a later analysis was performed, an Asian-associated ancestry cluster reportedly had fewer N-insertions than the approximately 690-donor mean.

To note about this clone: Its antigen is currently unknown.

PCR amplification relied on 60 Vbeta primers (plus 13 Jbeta primers). Sequencing used immunoSEQ multiplex PCR; TCRdb keeps in-frame clones, though not all of them. The sample has 35,000 to 40,000 clones, about 66% seen once. This TCR was sampled from a man aged 50 to 60 in good health and CMV-seropositive. J is TRBJ2-5 and V is TRBV4-2; perhaps TRBD1 as D (5 bases). Sequences were obtained from PBMCs. CDR3 coding DNA: TGTGCCAGCAGCCAAGATAGGGTAGGGGAAGAGACCCAGTACTTC. Its protein product is CASSQDRVGEETQYF.